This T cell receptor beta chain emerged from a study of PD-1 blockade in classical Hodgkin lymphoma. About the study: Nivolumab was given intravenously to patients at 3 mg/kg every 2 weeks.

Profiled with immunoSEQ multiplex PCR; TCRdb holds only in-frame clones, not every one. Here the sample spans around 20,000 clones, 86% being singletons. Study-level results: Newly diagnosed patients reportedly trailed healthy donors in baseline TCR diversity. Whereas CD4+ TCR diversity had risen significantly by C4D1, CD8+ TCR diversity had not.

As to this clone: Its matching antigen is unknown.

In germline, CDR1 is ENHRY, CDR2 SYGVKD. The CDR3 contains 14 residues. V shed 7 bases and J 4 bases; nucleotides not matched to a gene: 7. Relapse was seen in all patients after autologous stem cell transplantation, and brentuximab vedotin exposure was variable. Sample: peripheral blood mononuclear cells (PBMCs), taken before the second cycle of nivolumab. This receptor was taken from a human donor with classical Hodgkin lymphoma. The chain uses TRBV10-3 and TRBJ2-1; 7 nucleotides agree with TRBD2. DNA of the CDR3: TGTGCCATCACGGCTAGCGGCAATTACAATGAGCAGTTCTTC. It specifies CAITASGNYNEQFF.